Listed below are T cell receptor beta chains from one sample, sequenced in a study of shared clonotypes between healthy human individuals. Measured with immunoSEQ multiplex PCR; TCRdb has only the in-frame clones, and not every one. The data hold approximately 1.9 million clones, with just over 90% observed a single time. The sample comprised naive CD8+ T cells from PBMCs. These receptors were obtained from a man in his late teens or twenties in good health. Some clones in this sample may be carry-over from other donors' samples. Both conserved end residues are trimmed from each CDR3. For some rows the clone size is stated as once, few or many, or as a class when expanded; others skip it.

J | V | length | size | CDR3
TRBJ1-1 | TRBV7-9 | 12 | . | ASSLSQGRTEAF
TRBJ2-7 | TRBV28 | 15 | . | ASSLGPGLAGTYEQY
TRBJ1-1 | TRBV5-1 | 14 | . | ASSVGQGALNTEAF
TRBJ2-7 | TRBV19 | 10 | once | ASSETNYEQY
TRBJ1-4 | TRBV9 | 17 | . | ASSGRGQGARGTNEKLF
TRBJ2-7 | TRBV27 | 11 | few | ASSPRTGDEQY
TRBJ2-1 | TRBV27 | 15 | . | ASSSSGWDLMYNEQF
TRBJ1-5 | TRBV19 | 13 | . | ASSIWGNSNQPQH
TRBJ1-4 | TRBV7-9 | 13 | once | ASSQASPTNEKLF
TRBJ2-1 | TRBV7-8 | 13 | . | ASSGRGGLSNEQF
TRBJ2-3 | TRBV11-2 | 10 | . | ASSRNTDTQY
TRBJ2-1 | TRBV7-9 | 14 | . | ASSSSLQGDFNEQF
TRBJ1-1 | TRBV6-4 | 15 | . | ASSGDVPSQGDTEAF
TRBJ2-7 | TRBV4-3 | 12 | . | ASSQERLHYEQY
TRBJ1-2 | TRBV14 | 12 | . | ASSQLGFNYGYT
TRBJ1-2 | TRBV29-1 | 11 | . | SVDLGLFYGYT
TRBJ1-1 | TRBV4-2 | 11 | . | ASSQVGVTEAF
TRBJ2-7 | TRBV15 | 13 | . | ATSSARGGNYEQY
TRBJ1-3 | TRBV19 | 13 | . | ASSPGPSSGNTIY
TRBJ1-5 | TRBV27 | 12 | . | ASSLVAGNQPQH
TRBJ1-1 | TRBV9 | 16 | . | ASSGSREHGLRNTEAF
TRBJ2-7 | TRBV5-8 | 13 | . | ASSLVRTVPNEQY
TRBJ2-7 | TRBV27 | 12 | . | ATNPRGRGDEQY
TRBJ2-7 | TRBV27 | 12 | once | ASSLSGYSYEQY
TRBJ2-2 | TRBV6-1 | 9 | . | ASPSYGELF
TRBJ2-1 | TRBV5-6 | 12 | . | ASSWDRGSREQF
TRBJ2-2 | TRBV28 | 13 | . | ASSFPSGDTGELF
TRBJ1-2 | TRBV30 | 11 | few | AWSDGGDYGYT
TRBJ1-3 | TRBV2 | 13 | . | ASSGRGGFGNTIY
TRBJ2-1 | TRBV10-1 | 11 | once | ALPSSGTLGQF
TRBJ2-1 | TRBV7-9 | 15 | . | AGTSGTSGRAVGEQF
TRBJ2-2 | TRBV5-1 | 13 | . | ASREGRGNTGELF
TRBJ2-7 | TRBV9 | 15 | . | ASSVGSHRDPSDEQY